These 5 T cell receptor beta chains came from one sample sequenced in a study of T cells after yellow fever vaccination. From the 5' RACE reads, TCRdb called clonotypes with MiXCR, one entry per CDR3 protein. The top ten clones hold over 0.65% of a sample with under 300,000 distinct CDR3 sequences, 6.9% of them seen once. Material: CD4+ T cells sorted from PBMCs, obtained 15 days after the yellow fever booster vaccination. These receptor sequences come from a man aged 30 to 39 who received the YFV17D yellow fever vaccine.

The chain combines TRBV7-2 with TRBJ1-2; D remains ambiguous. In germline, CDR1 is SGHTA, CDR2 FQGNSA. The germline V and J ends were trimmed by 3 bases and 7 bases, with 21 bases remaining between them. This CDR3 has 16 residues. The CDR3 region is CASSFTRAQVRFGYTF. The CDR3 bases are TGTGCCAGCAGCTTTACGAGGGCGCAAGTCCGTTTTGGCTACACCTTC.

In this sample, this clonotype turned up a few times. The genes are TRBV5-4 and TRBJ2-2; 15 bases are shared with TRBD2. V gave up 3 bases and J gave up 9 bases; unmatched junction bases: 3. Germline V gene data show CDR1 as SGHNT and CDR2 as YYREEE (reference sequence). This CDR3 has 15 amino acids. In DNA, the CDR3 is TGTGCCAGCAGCTCTGGACTAGCGGGAGGGAGGGAGCTGTTTTTT. Its translation is CASSSGLAGGRELFF.

There are a few counts of this clonotype. V gene TRBV6-2 or TRBV6-3 combines with J gene TRBJ2-3; no firm D call. Germline V CDR1 and CDR2: MNHEY, SVGEGT. V was trimmed by 5 bases and J by 6 bases, leaving 12 bases between them. CDR3 length equals 13 residues. DNA for the CDR3: TGTGCCAGCAGTAGACCCTCGCGGGATACGCAGTATTTT. This codes for CASSRPSRDTQYF.

This clonotype turned up a few times. The chain links TRBV10-3 to TRBJ1-1, with D tentatively TRBD1 (6 bases). This CDR3 contains 12 residues. V gave up 8 bases and J gave up 0 bases, with 7 bases separating them. Germline assignment: CDR1 ENHRY and CDR2 SYGVKD. The CDR3: CAIGQMNTEAFF. The CDR3 region has the DNA TGTGCCATCGGACAGATGAACACTGAAGCTTTCTTT.

This clonotype was recorded at least ten times. The V and J genes are TRBV11-2 and TRBJ2-5; D is unclear. Between the trimmed V and J ends, which lost 2 bases and 3 bases, there was a span of 10 bases. This CDR3 comprises 14 residues. Germline V gene data show CDR1 as SGHAT and CDR2 as FQNNGV. The CDR3 sequence is CASSLHSKEETQYF. The CDR3 DNA sequence: TGTGCCAGCAGCTTACACAGTAAGGAAGAGACCCAGTACTTC.